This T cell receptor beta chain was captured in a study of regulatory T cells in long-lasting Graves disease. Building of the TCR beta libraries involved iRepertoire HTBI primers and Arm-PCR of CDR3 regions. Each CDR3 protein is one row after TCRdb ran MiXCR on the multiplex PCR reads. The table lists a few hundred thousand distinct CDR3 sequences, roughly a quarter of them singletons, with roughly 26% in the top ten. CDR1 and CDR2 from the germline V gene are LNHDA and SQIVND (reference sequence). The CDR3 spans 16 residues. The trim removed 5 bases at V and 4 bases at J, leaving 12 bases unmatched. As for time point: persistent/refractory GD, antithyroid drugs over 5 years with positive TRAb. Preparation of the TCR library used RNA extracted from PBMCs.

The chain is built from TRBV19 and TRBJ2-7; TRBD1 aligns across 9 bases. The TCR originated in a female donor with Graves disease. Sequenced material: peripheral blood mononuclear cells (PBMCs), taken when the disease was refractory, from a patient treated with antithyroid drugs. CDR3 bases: TGTGCCAGTAGTTCACCGGGACAGGGATCTCTTTACGAGCAGTACTTC. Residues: CASSSPGQGSLYEQYF.